These 18 T cell receptor beta chains came from one sample sequenced in a study of blood T cell repertoires in COVID-19. Only in-frame clones appear in the TCRdb table, and some are missing; sequencing was by immunoSEQ multiplex PCR. The table includes 120,000 to 150,000 clones, 80% to 90% detected once. The sequencing input was peripheral blood. All receptors derive from a man aged 50 to 60 who had recovered from COVID-19.

This clone was seen just once. V and J are TRBV5-6 and TRBJ2-7; tentative D call: TRBD1 (6 bases). V gave up 4 bases and J gave up 3 bases, with 17 bases separating them. Germline V gives CDR1 SGHDT, CDR2 YYEEEE. This CDR3 has 15 amino acids. Here the CDR3 reads CASSLPGHSGYEQYF. CDR3 bases: TGTGCCAGCAGCCTACCGGGACATTCGGGCTACGAGCAGTACTTC.

The chain couples TRBV7-2 to TRBJ1-1, with D maybe TRBD1 (5 bases). This CDR3 has 15 amino acids. V was pared by 2 bases and J by 4 bases, with 14 bases between. CDR1 is SGHTA, CDR2 FQGNSA, per germline. CDR3 residues: CASSLPPGISTEAFF. DNA of the CDR3: TGTGCCAGCAGCTTACCACCAGGGATTAGCACTGAAGCTTTCTTT.

In this sample, this clone turned up a few times. The chain uses TRBV4-2 and TRBJ2-3, with 15 bases lining up with TRBD2. J gave up 2 bases and V 1 base, and 1 base lay outside the gene matches. CDR1 is LGHNA, CDR2 YNFKEQ, per germline. The CDR3 is made up of 17 amino acids. The DNA of the CDR3 is TGTGCCAGCAGCCAAGGGACTAGCGGGGGGGTCACAGATACGCAGTATTTT. Protein sequence: CASSQGTSGGVTDTQYF.

The chain recombines TRBV18 with TRBJ1-1, with TRBD1 matching 8 bases. The CDR3 has 18 amino acids. Germline CDR1 KGHSH, CDR2 LQKENI. V shed 3 bases and J 7 bases; nucleotides not matched to a gene: 19. CDR3 sequence: CASSPLGRGPQRGGEAFF. The CDR3 nucleotides read TGTGCCAGCTCACCCCTAGGCAGGGGGCCGCAACGAGGAGGTGAAGCTTTCTTT. The complete variable domain, with remaining parts taken from reference TRBV18 and TRBJ1-1, reads NAGVMQNPRHLVRRRGQEARLRCSPMKGHSHVYWYRQLPEEGLKFMVYLQKENIIDESGMPKERFSAEFPKEGPSILRIQQVVRGDSAAYFCASSPLGRGPQRGGEAFFGQGTRLTVV.

This sequence joins TRBV5-1 and TRBJ1-4, with D possibly matching TRBD1 (6 bases). In germline, CDR1 is SGHRS, CDR2 YFSETQ. V was clipped by 5 bases and J by 4 bases, with 12 bases between them. CDR3 size: 14 residues. CDR3 residues: CASRFGTSNEKLFF. DNA for the CDR3: TGCGCCAGCAGATTCGGGACAAGTAATGAAAAACTGTTTTTT.

This chain links TRBV5-1 with TRBJ2-7, with TRBD2 matching 10 bases. The V gene's germline CDR1 is SGHRS and CDR2 YFSETQ. V lost 4 bases, J lost 7 bases, and 11 bases stayed unmatched. CDR3 length equals 15 residues. The CDR3 bases are TGCGCCAGCAGCCAGGACCTAGCGGGGGAAAAAGAGCAGTACTTC. Translating gives CASSQDLAGEKEQYF.

This clone was picked up one time. This chain joins TRBV6-2 or TRBV6-3 and TRBJ2-3; 9 nucleotides agree with TRBD2. Germline V gene lookup returns CDR1 MNHEY and CDR2 SVGEGT. Trimming took 0 bases from V and 1 from J; bases not matched to a gene: 2. The length of the CDR3 is 16 residues. The CDR3 reads CASSYSAGGGTDTQYF. For the CDR3, the DNA is TGTGCCAGCAGTTACTCGGCGGGGGGGGGCACAGATACGCAGTATTTT.

This clone has a single count. V usage is TRBV7-9 and J usage is TRBJ2-7; 7 nucleotides align to TRBD2. Germline loops: CDR1 SEHNR, CDR2 FQNEAQ (reference sequence). The CDR3 totals 15 residues. The junction had 7 bases not matched to a gene; V was cut back by 0 bases and J by 5 bases. In DNA, the CDR3 is TGTGCCAGCAGCTTAGCGCTGGGGAGGGTGCACGAGCAGTACTTC. Its translation is CASSLALGRVHEQYF.

The chain recombines TRBV27 with TRBJ1-3; no reliable D call. The CDR3 totals 15 residues. Germline CDR1 MNHEY, CDR2 SMNVEV (reference sequence). V was pared by 0 bases and J by 0 bases, with 6 bases between. The CDR3 protein is CASSLSAFSGNTIYF. CDR3 DNA: TGTGCCAGCAGTTTATCAGCTTTCTCTGGAAACACCATATATTTT.

The chain recombines TRBV30 with TRBJ2-1; 8 bases map to TRBD1. The CDR3 spans 15 residues. Per germline, CDR1 GTSNPN and CDR2 SVGIG (reference sequence). The J segment lost 4 bases and the V segment lost 8 bases, leaving 13 bases of the junction unmatched. This CDR3 reads CATKGQASGYNEQFF. CDR3 coding DNA: TGTGCCACTAAGGGACAGGCCTCGGGGTACAATGAGCAGTTCTTC.

As concerns this clone: This sample includes further DNA sequences coding for the same CDR3. The chain is built from TRBV5-1 and TRBJ2-2, with D unclear. V gave up 0 bases and J gave up 1 base, with 4 bases separating them. This CDR3 is built from 14 residues. Germline CDR1 reads SGHRS; CDR2 reads YFSETQ. The CDR3, as DNA: TGCGCCAGCAGCTTGGGACAGAACACCGGGGAGCTGTTTTTT. Translating it yields CASSLGQNTGELFF.

The V and J genes are TRBV4-1 and TRBJ1-1; a possible D gene is TRBD1 (6 bases). V was shortened by 0 bases and J by 1 base, with 12 bases between the two germline ends. Germline V gene sequence: CDR1 MGHRA, CDR2 YSYEKL. The CDR3 runs 16 residues. CDR3 residues: CASSQDGGAWNTEAFF. CDR3 DNA sequence: TGCGCCAGCAGCCAAGATGGGGGGGCTTGGAACACTGAAGCTTTCTTT.

The chain employs TRBV2 and TRBJ2-1; maybe TRBD1 (5 bases). The CDR3 is 15 residues long. V lost 6 bases and J 4 bases, leaving 16 bases between the germline ends. Germline V gives CDR1 SNHLY, CDR2 FYNNEI. The CDR3 DNA follows: TGTGCCAGCAGCCGAAAGGGGCTGCCATACAATGAGCAGTTCTTC. It is translated as CASSRKGLPYNEQFF.

The chain combines TRBV11-2 with TRBJ1-6, with D uncertain. The CDR3 contains 14 residues. Germline lookup yields CDR1 SGHAT and CDR2 FQNNGV. The germline V and J ends were trimmed by 5 bases and 6 bases, with 11 bases remaining between them. The CDR3, as DNA: TGTGCCAGCAGCGAAGCAGGATTTAATTCACCCCTCCACTTT. This encodes CASSEAGFNSPLHF.

This chain joins TRBV9 and TRBJ2-1; 9 nucleotides align to TRBD2. Germline values: CDR1 SGDLS, CDR2 YYNGEE. The V and J ends lost 4 bases and 6 bases, in that order; junction bases with no gene match: 8. This CDR3 comprises 15 residues. This CDR3 reads CASSPMGGGGNEQFF. The DNA of the CDR3 is TGTGCCAGCAGCCCCATGGGCGGGGGGGGCAATGAGCAGTTCTTC.

The CDR3 here is CASSRQAGAFGPNNEQFF. In DNA, the CDR3 is TGTGCCAGTAGTAGGCAGGCGGGGGCGTTTGGCCCGAACAATGAGCAGTTCTTC. The genes are TRBV19 and TRBJ2-1; tentative D call: TRBD2 (7 bases). CDR1 and CDR2 from the germline V gene are LNHDA and SQIVND (reference sequence). This CDR3 contains 18 residues. Trimming removed 4 bases from V and 5 bases from J, with 24 bases in between.

The chain joins TRBV14 to TRBJ2-7; a possible D gene is TRBD1 (5 bases). The length of the CDR3 is 16 residues. Deletions cut 2 bases from V and 6 bases from J, with 20 bases between. Germline V gene lookup returns CDR1 SGHDN and CDR2 FVKESK. The CDR3: CASSQSSNQGLGEQYF. CDR3 coding DNA: TGTGCCAGCAGCCAATCCTCCAATCAGGGCCTTGGCGAGCAGTACTTC.

The chain carries TRBV5-4 and TRBJ2-7; 7 nucleotides agree with TRBD2. The CDR3 contains 15 residues. The trim removed 3 bases at V and 1 base at J, leaving 7 bases unmatched. Per germline, CDR1 SGHNT and CDR2 YYREEE (reference sequence). The CDR3 reads CASSSAGEWSYEQYF. The CDR3, as DNA: TGTGCCAGCAGCTCCGCGGGGGAATGGTCCTACGAGCAGTACTTC.